Below, 11 T cell receptor beta chains from the same sample are listed, as sequenced in a study of blood T cell repertoires in COVID-19. Clones were read by immunoSEQ multiplex PCR, and TCRdb kept only the in-frame ones, dropping some. The table records under 130,000 clones, roughly 90% of them present only once. The sequencing input was peripheral blood. The receptor source for this set is a woman aged 60-70 years with acute or convalescent COVID-19.

This rearrangement joins TRBV7-3 to TRBJ2-3; D possibly corresponds to TRBD1 (7 bases). This CDR3 is built from 16 residues. Germline assignment: CDR1 SGHTA and CDR2 FQGTGA. Trimming cost V 1 base and J 0 bases, with 11 bases left between them. The CDR3, as DNA: TGTGCCAGCAGCTTAATGCAGGGGGGAAGCACAGATACGCAGTATTTT. This gives the protein CASSLMQGGSTDTQYF.

The chain employs TRBV12-5 and TRBJ1-6, with D maybe TRBD1 (6 bases). V was shortened by 4 bases and J by 2 bases, with 24 bases between the two germline ends. The CDR3 loop spans 20 amino acids. Germline-derived CDR1 and CDR2 are LGHNT and FRNRAP. CDR3 sequence: CASGSLQGLSLAPYNSPLHF. CDR3 nucleotides: TGTGCTAGTGGTTCCTTACAGGGATTGTCGTTAGCCCCCTATAATTCACCCCTCCACTTT.

The chain uses TRBV15 and TRBJ2-1; D call uncertain. Trimming took 1 base from V and 0 from J, leaving 10 bases between them. The CDR3 sequence is 16 residues long. Germline CDR1 and CDR2: LNHNV and YYDKDF (reference sequence). CDR3 loop: CATSRVGTYSYNEQFF. CDR3 in DNA: TGTGCCACCAGCAGAGTTGGTACATACTCCTACAATGAGCAGTTCTTC.

The rearrangement uses TRBV13 and TRBJ2-7; possible D gene TRBD2, 5 bases. The germline V gene has CDR1 PRHDT and CDR2 FYEKMQ (reference sequence). V gave up 0 bases and J gave up 6 bases, with 9 bases separating them. The length of the CDR3 is 13 residues. CDR3 amino acids: CASSLGGVGEQYF. CDR3 coding DNA: TGTGCCAGCAGCTTAGGCGGGGTGGGCGAGCAGTACTTC.

A remark on this clone: At the DNA level, this CDR3 is encoded by other sequences in the same sample as well. The chain has TRBV9 and TRBJ1-1, with 8 nucleotides matching TRBD1. V lost 2 bases and J lost 1; bases outside the gene matches: 1. This CDR3 comprises 14 residues. Germline CDR1 SGDLS, CDR2 YYNGEE. DNA for the CDR3: TGTGCCAGCAGCGTGGGGACAGGGAACACTGAAGCTTTCTTT. Its protein product is CASSVGTGNTEAFF.

This sequence joins TRBV7-2 and TRBJ1-1; no definite D call. The CDR3 sequence is 14 residues long. V was clipped by 2 bases and J by 5 bases, with 12 bases between them. Germline V gene lookup returns CDR1 SGHTA and CDR2 FQGNSA. The CDR3 DNA sequence: TGTGCCAGCAGCTTAATACCGGCAGGTACTGAAGCTTTCTTT. Its translation: CASSLIPAGTEAFF.

CDR3 loop: CASSYGSSGSTDTQYF. As DNA, the CDR3 is TGTGCCAGCAGTTACGGATCTAGCGGGAGCACAGATACGCAGTATTTT. The chain carries TRBV6-5 and TRBJ2-3, with 8 bases fitting TRBD2. V was pared by 2 bases and J by 0 bases, with 4 bases of the junction left unmatched. CDR1 is MNHEY, CDR2 SVGAGI, per germline. The CDR3 has 16 residues.

V gene TRBV12-3 or TRBV12-4 combines with J gene TRBJ1-1, with a weak D call TRBD1 (5 bases). V was trimmed by 4 bases and J by 5 bases, leaving 11 bases between them. The CDR3 extends over 13 amino acids. The CDR3 here is CASSSFGGTEAFF. The CDR3 DNA is TGTGCCAGCAGTTCGTTCGGGGGGACTGAAGCTTTCTTT.

The V gene is TRBV6-5, the J gene TRBJ1-2; D is unclear. With 7 bases removed from V and 4 bases from J, the gap between germline ends came to 13 bases. This CDR3 has 13 amino acids. Germline V lookup: CDR1 MNHEY, CDR2 SVGAGI. Here the CDR3 DNA reads TGTGCCAGCACCCTCCGGGGAGCCTATGGCTACACCTTC. This gives the protein CASTLRGAYGYTF.

Only one count was recorded for this clone. J is TRBJ1-2 and V is TRBV24-1; 7 bases are shared with TRBD1. Germline V gene sequence: CDR1 KGHDR, CDR2 SFDVKD. The V and J ends lost 1 base and 6 bases, in that order; junction bases with no gene match: 1. The CDR3 is made up of 13 amino acids. CDR3 nucleotide sequence: TGTGCCACCAGTGATTTTACAGGGGATGGCTACACCTTC. Protein: CATSDFTGDGYTF.

The chain recombines TRBV21-1 with TRBJ1-2; the table's D call of TRBD1 was not tested on the DNA. TRBV21-1 is termed a pseudogene. CDR3 length: 14 residues. Written as DNA, the CDR3 is TGTGCCAGCAGCAAATTACAGGGGGCTTTTGGCTACACCTTC. Translating it yields CASSKLQGAFGYTF.